A single sample is the source of the 29 T cell receptor beta chains below, sequenced in a study of T cells in Graves' hyperthyroidism and ophthalmopathy. The investigators amplified TCR beta CDR3 regions from RNA transcripts. RT-PCR in the first round (using the HTBI primer set) targeted the TCR CDR3. In TCRdb, the multiplex PCR reads were re-called with MiXCR into one record per CDR3 protein. This sample has 650,000 to 700,000 distinct CDR3 sequences; around a sixth occur once, and the top ten carry about 16%. Sequencing was carried out using blood. These receptor sequences come from a man aged 45-65 years with Graves' hyperthyroidism.

This clonotype was observed a handful of times. The chain joins TRBV28 to TRBJ2-1; D not resolved. V gave up 3 bases and J gave up 7 bases, with 13 bases separating them. The CDR3 runs to 14 residues. CDR1 MDHEN and CDR2 SYDVKM come from the germline V gene. The CDR3 DNA reads as TGTGCCAGCAGTTTGGGTCAGGCGCCGAATGAGCAGTTCTTC. Translated, it gives CASSLGQAPNEQFF.

This clonotype was picked up a small number of times. The genes are TRBV27 and TRBJ2-3; D is unclear. CDR1 is MNHEY, CDR2 SMNVEV, per germline (reference sequence). The CDR3 runs 13 residues. The V and J ends lost 4 bases and 3 bases respectively, with 8 bases between them. The CDR3 nucleotides are TGTGCCAGCAGTTCCATGTGGACAGATACGCAGTATTTT. This gives the protein CASSSMWTDTQYF.

This clonotype was found many times. V is TRBV28 and J is TRBJ1-5, with TRBD1 matching over 9 bases. CDR3 length: 15 residues. V shed 3 bases and J 2 bases; nucleotides not matched to a gene: 2. Per the germline V gene, CDR1 is MDHEN and CDR2 is SYDVKM. The CDR3 sequence: CASSFRDRGNQPQHF. The CDR3 DNA reads TGTGCCAGCAGTTTTCGGGACAGGGGCAATCAGCCCCAGCATTTT.

J is TRBJ2-3 and V is TRBV10-2, with 10 bases aligning to TRBD2. Trimming removed 6 bases from V and 2 bases from J; junction bases left unmatched: 26. Germline V gene sequence: CDR1 WSHSY, CDR2 SAAADI. The CDR3 contains 22 residues. The CDR3 coding sequence is TGCGCCAGCAGACCCGGACTAGCGGAAATGGTCCTCCCGCTAAATCTCACAGATACGCAGTATTTT. Amino acids: CASRPGLAEMVLPLNLTDTQYF.

This clonotype was seen ten or more times. This sequence joins TRBV12-3 or TRBV12-4 and TRBJ1-1; D may be TRBD1 (6 bases). The V end was cut by 7 bases, the J end by 1 base, with 13 bases between. The CDR3 runs 14 residues. The CDR3: CASTQRGANTEAFF. Written as DNA, the CDR3 is TGTGCCAGCACTCAGAGGGGGGCGAACACTGAAGCTTTCTTT.

In its sample, this clonotype was seen a few times. The chain uses TRBV3-1 and TRBJ2-3; 8 bases map to TRBD1. CDR3 length: 15 residues. The V segment lost 2 bases and the J segment 8 bases; nucleotides outside the gene matches: 9. Germline CDR1 and CDR2: LGHDT and YNNKEL (reference sequence). Here the CDR3 reads CASSQLLGQGGTQYF. CDR3 nucleotides: TGTGCCAGCAGCCAACTACTCGGACAGGGCGGTACGCAGTATTTT.

This clonotype was detected many times. The V and J genes are TRBV28 and TRBJ1-3; D perhaps matches TRBD1 (6 bases). The CDR3 is 15 amino acids. The ends were cut back, 3 bases at V and 0 bases at J, with 9 bases in the middle. The V gene's germline CDR1 is MDHEN and CDR2 SYDVKM. CDR3 protein: CASSFWTDSGNTIYF. The DNA for the CDR3 is TGTGCCAGCAGTTTTTGGACAGACTCTGGAAACACCATATATTTT.

This CDR3 is CAWKGAFNEQFF. CDR3 DNA sequence: TGTGCCTGGAAGGGGGCGTTTAATGAGCAGTTCTTC. The chain couples TRBV30 to TRBJ2-1; 7 bases fit TRBD1. V was clipped by 4 bases and J by 7 bases; unmatched bases: 4. CDR1 is GTSNPN and CDR2 is SVGIG in the germline V gene (reference sequence). The length of the CDR3 is 12 residues.

The chain combines TRBV18 with TRBJ1-1; 8 bases are a match to TRBD1. The CDR3 length is 12 residues. Germline V gene sequence: CDR1 KGHSH, CDR2 LQKENI. Trimming removed 4 bases from V and 5 bases from J; junction bases left unmatched: 0. The CDR3 region has the DNA TGTGCCAGCTCACGGGACAGGACTGAAGCTTTCTTT. Protein product: CASSRDRTEAFF. Drawing the rest from reference TRBV18 and TRBJ1-1, the complete variable domain is NAGVMQNPRHLVRRRGQEARLRCSPMKGHSHVYWYRQLPEEGLKFMVYLQKENIIDESGMPKERFSAEFPKEGPSILRIQQVVRGDSAAYFCASSRDRTEAFFGQGTRLTVV.

Details on this clonotype: It may be a read error: a sequence one base away is much more abundant. This rearrangement joins TRBV7-9 to TRBJ2-7; 7 nucleotides agree with TRBD2. The CDR3 is 15 amino acids. Germline loops: CDR1 SEHNR, CDR2 FQNEAQ (reference sequence). Trimming removed 5 bases from V and 4 bases from J; junction bases left unmatched: 11. As DNA, the CDR3 is TGTGCCAGCAGCGAAGCGGGGCGGGGAGGATACGAGCAGTACTTC. This translates into CASSEAGRGGYEQYF.

This clonotype was found many times. The V call is TRBV10-3, the J call TRBJ2-7; either TRBD1 or TRBD2 may fit D (7 bases each). Germline V gene data show CDR1 as ENHRY and CDR2 as SYGVKD. Trimming cost V 3 bases and J 5 bases, with 17 bases left between them. The length of the CDR3 is 15 residues. CDR3 sequence (DNA): TGTGCCATCAGTGACCCCAGGGGAGGGGGCCACGAGCAGTACTTC. It translates to CAISDPRGGGHEQYF.

This clonotype was observed a handful of times. The V call is TRBV9, the J call TRBJ1-2; D is unclear. This CDR3 is 14 amino acids long. Trimming took off 3 bases at V and 0 bases at J, with 9 bases between the two ends. CDR1 SGDLS and CDR2 YYNGEE come from the germline V gene. The CDR3 reads CASSADTANYGYTF. CDR3 in DNA: TGTGCCAGCAGCGCTGACACCGCTAACTATGGCTACACCTTC.

This clonotype was observed many times. This chain joins TRBV9 and TRBJ1-1; perhaps TRBD1 as D (6 bases). Germline V lookup: CDR1 SGDLS, CDR2 YYNGEE. The CDR3 sequence is 15 residues long. V lost 0 bases, J lost 4 bases, and 13 bases lay in between. This chain's CDR3 is CASSVDPGAGTEAFF. The CDR3 nucleotides read TGTGCCAGCAGCGTAGATCCGGGGGCAGGCACTGAAGCTTTCTTT. The variable domain in full, with the rest retrieved from reference TRBV9 and TRBJ1-1, is DSGVTQTPKHLITATGQRVTLRCSPRSGDLSVYWYQQSLDQGLQFLIQYYNGEERAKGNILERFSAQQFPDLHSELNLSSLELGDSALYFCASSVDPGAGTEAFFGQGTRLTVV.

This clonotype was seen many times. The chain carries TRBV20-1 and TRBJ1-1; no clear D. This CDR3 region has 13 residues. CDR1 and CDR2 from the germline V gene are DFQATT and SNEGSKA (reference sequence). Trimming removed 3 bases at V and 4 bases at J, with 12 bases between. CDR3 bases: TGCAGTGCTAGGTCCAGCGGGTCCACTGAAGCTTTCTTT. Its translation is CSARSSGSTEAFF.

This clonotype has at least ten counts. The chain employs TRBV2 and TRBJ1-2; D may be TRBD1 (6 bases). The V and J ends lost 6 bases and 5 bases respectively, with 19 bases between them. This CDR3 has 15 amino acids. CDR1 and CDR2 from the germline V gene are SNHLY and FYNNEI. This chain's CDR3 is CASSPPGTSGYGYTF. CDR3 nucleotides: TGTGCCAGCAGCCCACCCGGGACATCTGGATATGGCTACACCTTC. The full variable domain, in which reference TRBV2 and TRBJ1-2 provide the parts outside the CDR3, is EPEVTQTPSHQVTQMGQEVILRCVPISNHLYFYWYRQILGQKVEFLVSFYNNEISEKSEIFDDQFSVERPDGSNFTLKIRSTKLEDSAMYFCASSPPGTSGYGYTFGSGTRLTVV.

The table lists this clonotype with many counts. The chain combines TRBV14 with TRBJ1-3, with 7 nucleotides matching TRBD1. CDR1 and CDR2 (germline): SGHDN, FVKESK. CDR3 length: 16 amino acids. J lost 0 bases, V lost 1 base, and 3 bases had no gene match. CDR3 region: CASSQGGQISGNTIYF. For the CDR3, the DNA is TGTGCCAGCAGCCAAGGGGGACAGATCTCTGGAAACACCATATATTTT.

The chain is built from TRBV3-1 and TRBJ2-7, with D tentatively TRBD2 (5 bases). V shed 2 bases and J shed 0 bases, with 14 bases lying between them. Germline V gene sequence: CDR1 LGHDT, CDR2 YNNKEL (reference sequence). The CDR3 runs 16 residues. Here the CDR3 DNA reads TGTGCCAGCAGCCAAAGGCGGGCCCCTAGCTCCTACGAGCAGTACTTC. As protein: CASSQRRAPSSYEQYF.

The chain has TRBV27 and TRBJ1-2; no clear D. The CDR3 contains 14 residues. Germline CDR1 MNHEY, CDR2 SMNVEV (reference sequence). Between the trimmed V and J ends, which lost 6 bases and 8 bases, there was a span of 19 bases. The CDR3 nucleotides read TGTGCCAGCAGCTACCGGACTCGAACGGGCGGCTACACCTTC. Amino acids: CASSYRTRTGGYTF.

The chain links TRBV9 to TRBJ2-3, with D perhaps assigned TRBD1 or TRBD2 (7 bases each). Germline V gene sequence: CDR1 SGDLS, CDR2 YYNGEE. The CDR3 sequence is 14 residues long. Trimming stripped 0 bases from V and 9 bases from J, with 14 bases between. The CDR3 spells CASSVAWQGGTQYF. The CDR3 DNA follows: TGTGCCAGCAGCGTAGCATGGCAGGGGGGGACGCAGTATTTT.

This clonotype has a count of ten or more. The rearrangement uses TRBV7-9 and TRBJ2-7; 11 bases fit TRBD2. Germline trimming cut 6 bases from V and 3 bases from J; bases unmatched to any gene: 7. The CDR3 sequence is 15 residues long. Germline V gene sequence: CDR1 SEHNR, CDR2 FQNEAQ (reference sequence). The chain's CDR3 is CASSRVAGGDYEQYF. As DNA, the CDR3 is TGTGCCAGCAGTCGTGTAGCGGGAGGGGACTACGAGCAGTACTTC.

This clonotype was detected many times. The CDR3 region is CASIRGRLDEQYF. Written as DNA, the CDR3 is TGTGCCAGCATTAGAGGGAGGCTGGACGAGCAGTACTTC. This rearrangement joins TRBV2 to TRBJ2-7, with a possible D match to TRBD2 (6 bases). Trimming removed 7 bases at V and 5 bases at J, with 15 bases between. The germline gives CDR1 SNHLY, CDR2 FYNNEI. This CDR3 comprises 13 residues.

This clonotype occurred a few times. This rearrangement joins TRBV15 to TRBJ2-2; 9 positions agree with TRBD1. CDR3 length: 15 amino acids. CDR1 and CDR2 (germline): LNHNV, YYDKDF (reference sequence). The ends lost 5 bases at V and 7 bases at J; junction bases unmatched: 8. The CDR3 here is CATSRRGTGNGELFF. The CDR3 coding sequence is TGTGCCACCAGCCGCCGCGGGACAGGGAACGGGGAGCTGTTTTTT. Together with reference TRBV15 and TRBJ2-2, the CDR3 gives the full variable domain: DAMVIQNPRYQVTQFGKPVTLSCSQTLNHNVMYWYQQKSSQAPKLLFHYYDKDFNNEADTPDNFQSRRPNTSFCFLDIRSPGLGDTAMYLCATSRRGTGNGELFFGEGSRLTVL.

This chain links TRBV7-8 with TRBJ2-7, with 7 bases lining up with TRBD2. Germline CDR1 and CDR2: SGHVS and FQNEAQ. The CDR3 consists of 17 residues. Germline trimming cut 4 bases from V and 2 bases from J; bases unmatched to any gene: 14. The CDR3 here is CASSSSLWRENPYEQYF. The CDR3 DNA follows: TGTGCCAGCAGCTCCTCCCTCTGGCGGGAGAACCCCTACGAGCAGTACTTC.

This chain joins TRBV20-1 and TRBJ2-7, with 11 positions matching TRBD1. CDR3 length: 17 amino acids. V gave up 8 bases and J gave up 0 bases; unmatched junction bases: 15. Germline V gene lookup returns CDR1 DFQATT and CDR2 SNEGSKA (reference sequence). DNA for the CDR3: TGCAGTCGATCCGGGACAGGGGGACTAATAAGCTCCTACGAGCAGTACTTC. Protein: CSRSGTGGLISSYEQYF.

The chain joins TRBV7-2 to TRBJ2-1; TRBD2 matches 13 bases. CDR3 length: 16 residues. V was clipped by 5 bases and J by 9 bases; unmatched bases: 10. Germline V gene lookup returns CDR1 SGHTA and CDR2 FQGNSA. In DNA, the CDR3 is TGTGCCAGCAGCCAGTTTGGACTAGCGGGAGTTGGTGAGCAGTTCTTC. It codes for CASSQFGLAGVGEQFF.

This clonotype was seen at least ten times. The V gene is TRBV28, the J gene TRBJ1-2; D gene ambiguous. V gave up 2 bases and J gave up 4 bases, with 8 bases separating them. CDR1 is MDHEN and CDR2 is SYDVKM in the germline V gene. This CDR3 region has 13 residues. The CDR3 loop is CASSLPVGYGYTF. CDR3 nucleotide sequence: TGTGCCAGCAGTTTACCAGTGGGCTATGGCTACACCTTC.

The chain uses TRBV18 and TRBJ1-6, with 7 bases matching TRBD1. After removal of 3 bases from V and 0 bases from J, the junction contained 8 bases not matched to a gene. The CDR3 consists of 18 residues. Looked up from germline, CDR1 is KGHSH and CDR2 is LQKENI. The CDR3 DNA sequence: TGTGCCAGCTCACCCTGGGACAGTCTTAGCTCCTATAATTCACCCCTCCACTTT. Encoded protein: CASSPWDSLSSYNSPLHF.

In its sample, this clonotype was seen once. A much larger clone differs from this one at a single base, so this may be a read error. The gene calls are TRBV28 and TRBJ1-2, with unresolved D. Germline loops: CDR1 MDHEN, CDR2 SYDVKM. Trimming pared 6 bases from V and 1 base from J, leaving 9 bases between. The CDR3 sequence is 13 residues long. CDR3 sequence reads: CASRRGRNYGYTF. The CDR3 DNA is TGTGCCAGCAGAAGAGGACGTAACTATGGCTACACCTTC.

This clonotype appeared many times. The gene calls are TRBV7-9 and TRBJ2-7; unclear D gene. Germline CDR1 SEHNR, CDR2 FQNEAQ (reference sequence). The CDR3 consists of 12 residues. Trimming took 0 bases from V and 5 from J, leaving 5 bases between them. The chain's CDR3 is CASSLAPHEQYF. The CDR3 DNA is TGTGCCAGCAGCTTAGCCCCCCACGAGCAGTACTTC.